This paragraph covers one T cell receptor beta chain sequence. The sample comes from a study of blood T cell repertoires in COVID-19. Looking at the study overall: COVID-19 samples from acute and convalescent phases originated in the United States, Italy and Spain.

In the authors' workflow: Reference gene primer amplification gave nucleated cell count estimates. The method was immunoSEQ multiplex PCR; TCRdb's version includes in-frame clones alone and lacks a portion of them. V and J calls and clone size are those listed in that table; D and trimming were worked out from the DNA. The sample yields approximately 400,000 clones, around 83% seen once. All enrollees were about 18 to 95 years old and from 20 to 30 US areas. Two negative PCRs, clearance, or symptom resolution were required of recovered Cohort 3 donors. The germline V and J ends were trimmed by 5 bases and 7 bases, with 18 bases remaining between them. Germline V gives CDR1 KGHSH, CDR2 LQKENI. The CDR3 has 14 amino acids.

This sequence was found in a woman aged 45-60 years who had recovered from COVID-19. This sequence joins TRBV18 and TRBJ2-7, with D possibly being TRBD1 (5 bases). Sequenced material: PBMCs or T cells enriched from blood (not recorded which). The CDR3 sequence is CASSSKTPAGEQYF. The CDR3 DNA is TGTGCCAGCTCATCGAAGACACCCGCAGGGGAGCAGTACTTC.